Following are 17 T cell receptor beta chains from one sample sequenced in a study of shared clonotypes between healthy human individuals. Clones were sequenced by immunoSEQ multiplex PCR, and TCRdb holds only the in-frame ones, with some missing. The sample contains 850,000 to 1,200,000 clones, 60% to 80% of which appear only once. Input material: memory CD4+ T cells sorted from blood. Regarding subset: CD45RA-negative fraction. These TCRs come from a man aged 18 to 29 in good health.

The chain is built from TRBV18 and TRBJ1-3, with D perhaps matching TRBD1 (6 bases). The CDR3 loop spans 12 amino acids. CDR1 is KGHSH, CDR2 LQKENI, per germline. Trimming pared 6 bases from V and 9 bases from J, leaving 12 bases between. CDR3 in DNA: TGTGCCAGCTCCGCGGGGGCTGGCACCATATATTTT. Translation: CASSAGAGTIYF. Complete variable domain (other parts from reference TRBV18 and TRBJ1-3): NAGVMQNPRHLVRRRGQEARLRCSPMKGHSHVYWYRQLPEEGLKFMVYLQKENIIDESGMPKERFSAEFPKEGPSILRIQQVVRGDSAAYFCASSAGAGTIYFGEGSWLTVV.

This clone was found once. This chain connects TRBV5-1 to TRBJ2-2; 8 bases match TRBD1. The CDR3 has 15 residues. Germline CDR1 and CDR2: SGHRS and YFSETQ. V lost 3 bases and J lost 5; bases outside the gene matches: 6. The CDR3 DNA reads TGCGCCAGCAGCTCCCGACAGGGGTTGACCGGGGAGCTGTTTTTT. Its translation: CASSSRQGLTGELFF.

This clone appeared a single time. The chain carries TRBV7-9 and TRBJ2-5; D call uncertain. This CDR3 has 14 residues. Per the germline V gene, CDR1 is SEHNR and CDR2 is FQNEAQ (reference sequence). V shed 1 base and J shed 5 bases, with 11 bases lying between them. This CDR3 is CASSLGTTRETQYF. DNA for the CDR3: TGTGCCAGCAGCTTAGGGACGACGAGGGAGACCCAGTACTTC.

This clone was counted many times. The chain has TRBV19 and TRBJ2-1, with 7 bases fitting TRBD2. Germline trimming cut 3 bases from V and 9 bases from J; bases unmatched to any gene: 2. The length of the CDR3 is 12 residues. CDR1 and CDR2 from the germline V gene are LNHDA and SQIVND (reference sequence). The chain's CDR3 is CASSILAGEQFF. As DNA, the CDR3 is TGTGCCAGTAGTATCTTAGCGGGTGAGCAGTTCTTC.

The genes are TRBV6-1 and TRBJ2-3; D remains unclear. Trimming pared 2 bases from V and 0 bases from J, leaving 9 bases between. The CDR3 has 15 amino acids. The germline gives CDR1 MNHNS, CDR2 SASEGT. The CDR3 DNA reads as TGTGCCAGCAGTGAACAGAAACTAAGCACAGATACGCAGTATTTT. Translating it yields CASSEQKLSTDTQYF.

In DNA form, the CDR3 reads TGTGCCAGCAGCATCCGGGACAGGGGTCCGGAGACCCAGTACTTC. It specifies CASSIRDRGPETQYF. This chain uses TRBV5-4 with TRBJ2-5, with 10 bases aligning to TRBD1. The junction had 8 bases not matched to a gene; V was cut back by 4 bases and J by 5 bases. From germline, CDR1 is SGHNT and CDR2 YYREEE (reference sequence). CDR3 length: 15 amino acids.

This chain links TRBV7-9 with TRBJ2-7, with a weak D call TRBD2 (6 bases). The ends were cut back, 5 bases at V and 2 bases at J, with 13 bases in the middle. This CDR3 is 14 amino acids long. Germline CDR1 SEHNR, CDR2 FQNEAQ (reference sequence). Here the CDR3 reads CASSPDPGAYEQYF. Written as DNA, the CDR3 is TGTGCCAGCAGCCCAGACCCGGGGGCCTACGAGCAGTACTTC.

This clone has only one observation. The rearrangement joins TRBV6-6 to TRBJ2-5; D tentatively fits TRBD1 or TRBD2 (6 bases each). The end of the DNA fits TRBJ2-7 better, so the J call may be wrong. CDR1 is MNHNY and CDR2 is SVGAGI in the germline V gene (reference sequence). The CDR3 runs 14 residues. The CDR3 DNA is TGTGCCAGCAGTCAGGGGCGGGAAACCTACGAGCAGTACTTC. This encodes CASSQGRETYEQYF.

The rearrangement joins TRBV11-2 to TRBJ2-1, with 11 bases that match TRBD2. Germline CDR1 and CDR2: SGHAT and FQNNGV. The CDR3 is made up of 15 amino acids. V lost 3 bases and J lost 6; bases outside the gene matches: 4. CDR3 residues: CASSFTTSGSNEQFF. CDR3 DNA sequence: TGTGCCAGCAGCTTTACAACTAGCGGGAGCAATGAGCAGTTCTTC.

The gene calls are TRBV20-1 and TRBJ2-7; D call uncertain. The ends were cut back, 0 bases at V and 6 bases at J, with 6 bases in the middle. Germline CDR1 DFQATT, CDR2 SNEGSKA (reference sequence). The CDR3 spans 11 residues. The CDR3 loop reads CSARDIGEQYF. The CDR3, as DNA: TGCAGTGCTAGAGATATAGGCGAGCAGTACTTC.

V and J are TRBV7-2 and TRBJ2-5; D may be TRBD1 (5 bases). V was cut by 6 bases and J by 2 bases, with 10 bases left in between. The germline V gene encodes CDR1 SGHTA and CDR2 FQGNSA. The CDR3 has 13 amino acids. CDR3 sequence reads: CASRWGVQETQYF. In DNA form, the CDR3 reads TGTGCCAGCAGGTGGGGCGTACAAGAGACCCAGTACTTC. The full variable domain, in which reference TRBV7-2 and TRBJ2-5 provide the parts outside the CDR3, is GAGVSQSPSNKVTEKGKDVELRCDPISGHTALYWYRQSLGQGLEFLIYFQGNSAPDKSGLPSDRFSAERTGGSVSTLTIQRTQQEDSAVYLCASRWGVQETQYFGPGTRLLVL.

The rearrangement joins TRBV2 to TRBJ2-5, with no clear D. The V gene's germline CDR1 is SNHLY and CDR2 FYNNEI. The germline V and J ends were trimmed by 4 bases and 1 base, with 7 bases remaining between them. CDR3 size: 13 residues. The CDR3 bases are TGTGCCAGCAGTGTGACATTCCAAGAGACCCAGTACTTC. Translated, it gives CASSVTFQETQYF.

With regard to this clone: Given the absence of the conserved phenylalanine or tryptophan at the CDR3 end, a read error is likely. No DNA is shown, since the ends of the CDR3 on it are uncertain; the CDR3 is the one TCRdb lists. The CDR3 spells CASSVTGRR. V gene TRBV9 combines with J gene TRBJ2-7. Germline V lookup: CDR1 SGDLS, CDR2 YYNGEE. The CDR3 region is 9 residues in length, termini included.

On this clone: Other DNA sequences in this sample translate to the same CDR3. The V gene is TRBV5-1, the J gene TRBJ1-4; D is uncertain. Germline CDR1 SGHRS, CDR2 YFSETQ. CDR3 length equals 14 residues. Between the trimmed V and J ends, which lost 0 bases and 5 bases, there was a span of 8 bases. The CDR3 coding sequence is TGCGCCAGCAGCTTGGTGGGAGCCAATGAAAAACTGTTTTTT. This encodes CASSLVGANEKLFF.

The chain joins TRBV6-1 to TRBJ1-5; D is unclear. The CDR3 extends over 14 amino acids. The V end lost 3 bases, the J end lost 5 bases, and 11 bases lay between the germline ends. The germline gives CDR1 MNHNS, CDR2 SASEGT. For the CDR3, the DNA is TGTGCCAGCAGTGATAGCGGGGTCGATCAGCCCCAGCATTTT. This translates into CASSDSGVDQPQHF.

As concerns this clone: This may be a read error: a much more frequent sequence differs by one nucleotide. The J gene is TRBJ2-6, the V gene TRBV4-3; D is uncertain. The CDR3 has 15 residues. Trimming cost V 2 bases and J 0 bases, with 5 bases left between them. Germline lookup yields CDR1 LGHNA and CDR2 YSLEER. The DNA of the CDR3 is TGCGCCAGCAGCCAACAGAGCTCTGGGGCCAACGTCCTGACTTTC. Protein product: CASSQQSSGANVLTF.

The chain carries TRBV5-5 and TRBJ1-2; weak D call: TRBD1 (5 bases). Per germline, CDR1 SGHKS and CDR2 YYEKEE (reference sequence). There are 17 residues in the CDR3. Between the trimmed V and J ends, which lost 1 base and 0 bases, there was a span of 16 bases. CDR3 coding DNA: TGTGCCAGCAGCTTGAAGGGTATGGGGCTCTCTAACTATGGCTACACCTTC. It yields the protein CASSLKGMGLSNYGYTF.